This T cell receptor (beta chain) was documented in a study of T cells after yellow fever vaccination. Using its own MiXCR run on the 5' RACE reads, TCRdb lists one record per CDR3 protein. The sample has roughly 350,000 distinct CDR3 sequences; approximately 4% are singletons. The germline V and J ends were trimmed by 3 bases and 3 bases, with 8 bases remaining between them. Germline V gene lookup returns CDR1 SGHTA and CDR2 FQGNSA. This CDR3 is 13 amino acids long. This clonotype was seen only a few times. The antigen is undetermined. Study-wide points: Across the CD4 and CD8 compartments, a small share of clonotypes was present in both. Most primary-vaccination clones reappeared after the booster (less than 98% CD4, approximately 88% CD8).

This sequence originates from a man younger than 30 who received the YFV17D yellow fever vaccine. Specimen: PBMCs, collected 5 days after the yellow fever booster vaccination. This chain links TRBV7-2 with TRBJ2-5, with D hard to call. CDR3 loop: CASSFSQKETQYF. The CDR3 DNA reads as TGTGCCAGCAGCTTTTCGCAGAAAGAGACCCAGTACTTC.